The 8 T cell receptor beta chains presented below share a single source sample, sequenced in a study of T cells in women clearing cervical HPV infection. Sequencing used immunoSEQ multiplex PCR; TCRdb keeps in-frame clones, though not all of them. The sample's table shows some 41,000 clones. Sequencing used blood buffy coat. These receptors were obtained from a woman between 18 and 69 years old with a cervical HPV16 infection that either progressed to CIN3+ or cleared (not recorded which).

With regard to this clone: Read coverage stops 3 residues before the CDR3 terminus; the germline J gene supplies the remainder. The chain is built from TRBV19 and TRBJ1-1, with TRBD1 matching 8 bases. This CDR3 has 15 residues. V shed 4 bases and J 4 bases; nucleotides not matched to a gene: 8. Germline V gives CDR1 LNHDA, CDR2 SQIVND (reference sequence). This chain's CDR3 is CASSTYFTGGTEAFF. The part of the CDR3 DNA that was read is TGTGCCAGTAGTACCTACTTCACAGGGGGCACTGAA.

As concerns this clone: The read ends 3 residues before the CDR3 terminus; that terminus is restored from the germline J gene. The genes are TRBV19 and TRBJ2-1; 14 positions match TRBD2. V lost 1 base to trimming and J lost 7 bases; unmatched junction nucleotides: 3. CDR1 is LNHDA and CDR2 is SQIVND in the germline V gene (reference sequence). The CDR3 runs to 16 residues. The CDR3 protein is CASSIGLAGGRNEQFF. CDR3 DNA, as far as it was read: TGTGCCAGTAGTATAGGACTAGCGGGAGGGAGGAATGAG. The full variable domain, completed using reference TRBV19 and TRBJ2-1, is DGGITQSPKYLFRKEGQNVTLSCEQNLNHDAMYWYRQDPGQGLRLIYYSQIVNDFQKGDIAEGYSVSREKKESFPLTVTSAQKNPTAFYLCASSIGLAGGRNEQFFGPGTRLTVL.

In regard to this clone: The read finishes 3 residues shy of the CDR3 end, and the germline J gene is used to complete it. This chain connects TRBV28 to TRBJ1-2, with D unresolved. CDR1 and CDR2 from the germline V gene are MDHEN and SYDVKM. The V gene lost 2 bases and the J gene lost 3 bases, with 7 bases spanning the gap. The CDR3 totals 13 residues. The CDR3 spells CASSLEGYYGYTF. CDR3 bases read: TGTGCCAGCAGTTTAGAAGGTTACTATGGC.

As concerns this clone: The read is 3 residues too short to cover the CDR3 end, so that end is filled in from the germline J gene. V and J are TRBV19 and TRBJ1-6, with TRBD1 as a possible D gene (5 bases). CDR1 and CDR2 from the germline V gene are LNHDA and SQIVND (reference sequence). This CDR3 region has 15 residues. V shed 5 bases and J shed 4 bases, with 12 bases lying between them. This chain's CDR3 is CASSPGGSYNSPLHF. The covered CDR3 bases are TGTGCCAGTAGTCCTGGGGGGAGTTATAATTCACCC.

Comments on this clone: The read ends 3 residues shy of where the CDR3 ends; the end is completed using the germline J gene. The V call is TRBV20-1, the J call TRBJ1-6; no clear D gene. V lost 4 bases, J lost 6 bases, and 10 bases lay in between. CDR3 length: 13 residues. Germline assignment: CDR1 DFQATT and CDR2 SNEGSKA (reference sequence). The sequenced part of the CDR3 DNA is TGCAGTGCTATGGTAAAGGGTAATTCACCC. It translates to CSAMVKGNSP. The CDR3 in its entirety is CSAMVKGNSPLHF.

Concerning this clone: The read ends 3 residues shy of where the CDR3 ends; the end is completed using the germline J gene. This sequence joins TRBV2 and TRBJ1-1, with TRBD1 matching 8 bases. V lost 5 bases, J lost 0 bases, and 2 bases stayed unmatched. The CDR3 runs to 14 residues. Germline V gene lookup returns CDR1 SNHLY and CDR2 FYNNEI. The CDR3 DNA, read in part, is TGTGCCAGCAGTTGGGACAGGATGAACACTGAA. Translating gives CASSWDRMNTE. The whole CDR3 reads CASSWDRMNTEAFF.

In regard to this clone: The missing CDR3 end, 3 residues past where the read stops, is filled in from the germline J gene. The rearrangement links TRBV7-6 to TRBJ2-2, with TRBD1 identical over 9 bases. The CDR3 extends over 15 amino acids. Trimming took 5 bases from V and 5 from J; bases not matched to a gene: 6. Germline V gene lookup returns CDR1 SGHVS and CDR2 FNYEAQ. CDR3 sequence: CASSDVDRGTGELFF. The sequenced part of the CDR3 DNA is TGTGCCAGCAGCGACGTCGACAGGGGGACCGGGGAG.

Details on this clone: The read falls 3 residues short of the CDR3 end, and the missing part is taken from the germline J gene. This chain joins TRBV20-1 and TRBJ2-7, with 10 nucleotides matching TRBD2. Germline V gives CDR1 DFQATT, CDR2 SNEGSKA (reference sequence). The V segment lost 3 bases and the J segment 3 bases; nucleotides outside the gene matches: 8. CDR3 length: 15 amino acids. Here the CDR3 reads CSASRLLAGDYEQYF. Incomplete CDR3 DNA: TGCAGTGCTAGTAGGTTGCTAGCGGGAGACTACGAG.